This is a list of T cell receptor beta chains from one sample in a study of blood T cells in healthy people across ages. A single record per CDR3 protein comes from TCRdb applying MiXCR to the 5' RACE reads. Among hundreds of thousands of distinct CDR3 sequences listed, roughly 31% were seen once. The source material was blood. The receptors were sampled from an elderly woman in good health. CDR3s include the opening cysteine and the closing phenylalanine or tryptophan. A D gene is named only where the DNA matches it firmly. Some rows have no size entry. The others give once, few or many, or a class for an expanded clone.

V gene	clone size	D gene	J gene	CDR3 DNA	CDR3 protein
TRBV7-2	.	TRBD2	TRBJ2-4	TGTGCCAGCAGCGGGCCGCGGAGTGCGGGAGGAGGTGGACAGTACATTCAGTACTTC	CASSGPRSAGGGGQYIQYF
TRBV6-6	many	TRBD1	TRBJ1-2	TGTGCCAGCACTCCCGACAGGGGGTATGGCTACACCTTC	CASTPDRGYGYTF
TRBV3-1	many	.	TRBJ2-7	TGTGCCAGCACCTCCGCCGGGGCCTACGAGCAGTACTTC	CASTSAGAYEQYF
TRBV12-3/TRBV12-4	many	.	TRBJ2-1	TGTGCCAGCAACCCTGACAGGTCGGGGGGCTCCTACAATGAGCAGTTCTTC	CASNPDRSGGSYNEQFF
TRBV12-3/TRBV12-4	many	.	TRBJ2-7	TGTGCCAGCAGTTCACCACCTAGTACCTACGAGCAGTACTTC	CASSSPPSTYEQYF
TRBV4-1	few	.	TRBJ2-7	TGCGCCAGCAGCCAAGGGGTGGACGCAGCCTACGAGCAGTACTTC	CASSQGVDAAYEQYF
TRBV5-1	many	.	TRBJ1-2	TGCGCCAGCAGCTTGGACGCAGGTTCTAACTATGGCTACACCTTC	CASSLDAGSNYGYTF
TRBV6-6	many	TRBD1	TRBJ1-5	TGTGCCAGCAGCCCCTCCGGACAGGGAGGTGGACAGCCCCAGCATTTT	CASSPSGQGGGQPQHF
TRBV28	few	TRBD1	TRBJ1-6	TGTGCCAGCAGTCAAGGACAGGGGGATAATTCACCCCTCCACTTT	CASSQGQGDNSPLHF
TRBV6-6	.	TRBD1	TRBJ2-7	TGTGCCAGCAGTCGCGCCTCGGGACAGGGGTCCGAGCAGTACTTC	CASSRASGQGSEQYF
TRBV19	.	.	TRBJ2-7	TGTGCCAGTAGGAACCTAGCCGCTACCTACGAGCAGTACTTC	CASRNLAATYEQYF
TRBV20-1	.	TRBD2	TRBJ2-1	TGCAGTGCTGGCGGGCTAGCGGGGGGGCTTCTATACAATGAGCAGTTCTTC	CSAGGLAGGLLYNEQFF
TRBV24-1	.	TRBD2	TRBJ2-1	TGTGCCACCAGTGATTCGACTAGCGGTTCCTACAATGAGCAGTTCTTC	CATSDSTSGSYNEQFF
TRBV9	few	.	TRBJ1-1	TGTGCCGGCAGCACCTCAGACACATACACTGAAGCTTTCTTT	CAGSTSDTYTEAFF
TRBV28	few	.	TRBJ2-7	TGTGCCAGCAGCGGTGGGATTCTCCGGTTCTACGAGCAGTACTTC	CASSGGILRFYEQYF
TRBV4-2	.	TRBD1	TRBJ1-6	TGTGCCAGCAGCCAAGTTTCGGGGACAGGGGGGGATTCACCCCTCCACTTT	CASSQVSGTGGDSPLHF
TRBV12-3/TRBV12-4	many	TRBD1	TRBJ2-1	TGTGCCAGCAGCCCCGGGACAGGGTTCTACAATGAGCAGTTCTTC	CASSPGTGFYNEQFF
TRBV5-6	few	TRBD1	TRBJ1-2	TGTGCCAGCAGCTATTCTCAGGGGGCGAACGGCTACACCTTC	CASSYSQGANGYTF
TRBV20-1	many	.	TRBJ2-1	TGCAGTGCTAAAGTGGTAGAGGAGCAGTTCTTC	CSAKVVEEQFF
TRBV20-1	.	.	TRBJ2-2	TGCAGTGCTAGAGATCGGGGACCGCCCTCCGGGGAGCTGTTTTTT	CSARDRGPPSGELFF
TRBV3-1	.	.	TRBJ2-2	TGTGCCAGCAGCCGAAGGACAGCGAACACCGGGGAGCTGTTTTTT	CASSRRTANTGELFF
TRBV9	many	.	TRBJ2-3	TGTGCCAGCAGCGTAGAGGGCGGGGATACGCAGTATTTT	CASSVEGGDTQYF
TRBV6-1	many	.	TRBJ2-3	TGTGCCAGCAGTGAAGACCACCTTACCACAGATACGCAGTATTTT	CASSEDHLTTDTQYF
TRBV29-1	many	TRBD1	TRBJ2-7	TGCAGCGTGGGACAGGGGGCGAGATACGAGCAGTACTTC	CSVGQGARYEQYF
TRBV7-9	.	TRBD1	TRBJ1-2	TGTGCCAGCACCAAAGGAGGGACAGGGACTCCTAACTATGGCTACACCTTC	CASTKGGTGTPNYGYTF
TRBV2	.	TRBD1	TRBJ1-4	TGTGCCAGCAGGGCCGGGACAGGGGAAAAACTGTTTTTT	CASRAGTGEKLFF
TRBV12-3/TRBV12-4	many	.	TRBJ2-7	TGTGCCAGCAGTTTAGTTGCATACGAGCAGTACTTC	CASSLVAYEQYF
TRBV6-2/TRBV6-3	few	.	TRBJ1-2	TGTGCCAGCAGTTACTCGGGCCAGGTCGGGGGCTACACCTTC	CASSYSGQVGGYTF
TRBV6-2/TRBV6-3	.	TRBD1	TRBJ1-1	TGTGCCAGCACCGGGACAGGGTACACTGAAGCTTTCTTT	CASTGTGYTEAFF
TRBV20-1	.	.	TRBJ1-1	TGCAGTGCTGAATGGCCCACCCGGAACACTGAAGCTTTCTTT	CSAEWPTRNTEAFF
TRBV10-3	.	.	TRBJ1-1	TGTGCCATCAGAAAGACCGGGACACAAAACACTGAAGCTTTCTTT	CAIRKTGTQNTEAFF
TRBV28	.	.	TRBJ1-2	TGTGCCAGCAGCCTGGACAGACTATATGGCTACACCTTC	CASSLDRLYGYTF
TRBV2	few	.	TRBJ2-2	TGTGCCAGCAGGCTCTCTACGGGCACCGGGGAGCTGTTTTTT	CASRLSTGTGELFF
TRBV14	.	TRBD2	TRBJ2-5	TGTGCCAGCAGCCAGGGGACTAGTTGGGGCCAAGAGACCCAGTACTTC	CASSQGTSWGQETQYF
TRBV7-2	.	.	TRBJ2-3	TGTGCCAGCAGCTTGCCAGGTTATACGCAGTATTTT	CASSLPGYTQYF
TRBV7-9	many	.	TRBJ2-3	TGTGCCAGCAGCGACGGACAGTACACAGATACGCAGTATTTT	CASSDGQYTDTQYF
TRBV2	.	.	TRBJ1-2	TGTGCCAGCAGCGTGGAGGGGTTCTATGGCTACACCTTC	CASSVEGFYGYTF
TRBV30	.	TRBD2	TRBJ2-2	TGTGCCTGGAGTGTACGCGGGGACTGGGGGGGGCTGTTTTTT	CAWSVRGDWGGLFF
TRBV20-1	.	.	TRBJ2-7	TGCAGTGCTAGAGATCCAGGGCAGGGAACATCTAACGAGCAGTACTTC	CSARDPGQGTSNEQYF
TRBV29-1	many	.	TRBJ2-3	TGCAGCGTTGATGGGATTGGCGAGGCGAGCACAGATACGCAGTATTTT	CSVDGIGEASTDTQYF
TRBV2	many	.	TRBJ2-3	TGTGCCAGCAGTGAGGTCGGCAGCACAGATACGCAGTATTTT	CASSEVGSTDTQYF
TRBV30	.	TRBD2	TRBJ2-3	TGTGCCTGGGGGACTAGAACAGAGACGCAGTATTTT	CAWGTRTETQYF
TRBV10-3	many	.	TRBJ2-3	TGTGCCATCAGGTCCGCACTCTCCACAGATACGCAGTATTTT	CAIRSALSTDTQYF
TRBV9	.	TRBD1	TRBJ1-3	TGTGCCAGCAGCCCCCGTCCCGGGACAGGTTACTCTGGAAACACCATATATTTT	CASSPRPGTGYSGNTIYF
TRBV6-1	many	.	TRBJ2-7	TGTGCCAGCAGTGCCTACAGCGATCTATCCTACGAGCAGTACTTC	CASSAYSDLSYEQYF
TRBV14	few	.	TRBJ1-1	TGTGCCAGCCTTCCCCAGGGGAACATGAACACTGAAGCTTTCTTT	CASLPQGNMNTEAFF
TRBV20-1	.	.	TRBJ2-7	TGCAGTGCTAGAGATAGTGGCAGCACCTACGAGCAGTACTTC	CSARDSGSTYEQYF
TRBV6-2/TRBV6-3	many	.	TRBJ2-3	TGTGCCAGCAGCGACAGTGCAGATACGCAGTATTTT	CASSDSADTQYF
TRBV7-9	.	.	TRBJ2-3	TGTGCCAGCAGCTTAGATAGCAGAGTCTCGTATTTT	CASSLDSRVSYF